This T cell receptor (beta chain) was profiled in a study of cytomegalovirus exposure and HLA in healthy donors. A multiplex PCR was run with 60 Vbeta primers and 13 Jbeta primers. Produced via immunoSEQ multiplex PCR; TCRdb's table is partial and in-frame only. This table has about 170,000 clones, around 73% appearing once. This CDR3 spans 15 amino acids. With 6 bases clipped from V and 4 bases from J, the junction kept 9 bases outside the gene matches. Germline lookup yields CDR1 SNHLY and CDR2 FYNNEI. This clone has a single count. V and J are TRBV2 and TRBJ1-3; 7 bases are a match to TRBD1. This TCR came from a woman aged 18-30 years in good health and CMV-seropositive. The sequenced sample consisted of PBMCs. The CDR3 DNA is TGTGCCAGCAGAGCGCTACAGGGGTCCGGAAACACCATATATTTT. The encoded protein is CASRALQGSGNTIYF.